Sequencing of this TCR beta chain was carried out in a study of blood T cell repertoires in COVID-19. Study-level background: The study drew acute and convalescent COVID-19 samples from the United States, Italy and Spain. From T cells, B-cell-depleted T cells, or PBMCs came the material, which was cDNA or gDNA.

Per the original data handling: Reference gene primer amplification gave nucleated cell count estimates. The data were produced by immunoSEQ multiplex PCR, yet TCRdb's version contains in-frame clones alone and is incomplete. Clone size and the V and J calls come from that table; the DNA yielded D and trimming. Found here are about 25,000 clones, about 83% of them singletons; the top ten hold roughly 9%. The length of the CDR3 is 15 residues. Losses at the gene ends were 3 bases for V and 2 bases for J; bases not matched to a gene: 4. The V gene's germline CDR1 is SGHNT and CDR2 YENEEA. The receptor was isolated from a human donor with active COVID-19. The donor label of this sample is uncertain. The chain uses TRBV11-3 and TRBJ2-1, with 7 bases matching TRBD2. Sequencing was performed on peripheral blood. The CDR3 DNA sequence: TGTGCCAGCAGCTTGCGGGAGTCCCCCTACAATGAGCAGTTCTTC. This codes for CASSLRESPYNEQFF.